This entry concerns a single TCR beta chain. The V segment lost 7 bases and the J segment 2 bases; nucleotides outside the gene matches: 4. Germline V gene sequence: CDR1 LNHDA, CDR2 SQIVND (reference sequence). This CDR3 region has 13 residues. Authors' analysis steps: Amplification of reference gene primers was used by the study to estimate nucleated cell counts. Here immunoSEQ multiplex PCR was the method, and the copy in TCRdb shows in-frame clones only, minus some. Clonal size and the V and J genes are those of that table, whereas D and trimming came from the DNA. This sample carries about 190,000 clones, 70% to 90% of them seen once, and the ten largest clones take 2.9%. The data belong to a study of blood T cell repertoires in COVID-19. At the level of the study: Donors in the United States, Italy and Spain gave samples during acute or convalescent COVID-19.

The receptor was isolated from a woman aged 30 to 39 with active or convalescent COVID-19. Source material: peripheral blood. The rearrangement links TRBV19 to TRBJ2-5; 7 bases line up with TRBD1. The CDR3 nucleotides are TGTGCCAGTACCCACAGGGGACAAGAGACCCAGTACTTC. Translation gives CASTHRGQETQYF.